What follows are 20 T cell receptor beta chains derived from one specimen sequenced in a study of T cells in Graves' hyperthyroidism and ophthalmopathy. Amplification yielded TCR beta CDR3 regions, with RNA transcripts as the source. First-round RT-PCR targeting the TCR CDR3 was performed with the HTBI primer set. TCRdb passed the multiplex PCR reads through MiXCR, listing each CDR3 protein once. The table records about 660,000 distinct CDR3 sequences, about 45% of them present only once. Sequencing was carried out using peripheral blood or thyroid tissue (not recorded which). The receptors were gathered from an adult man with Graves' disease, either hyperthyroidism or ophthalmopathy (not recorded which).

This clonotype was recorded many times. The rearrangement links TRBV10-2 to TRBJ2-6; D not certain. The germline V and J ends were trimmed by 5 bases and 4 bases, with 9 bases remaining between them. The CDR3 covers 14 residues. Looked up from germline, CDR1 is WSHSY and CDR2 is SAAADI. The CDR3 sequence: CASSWRSGANVLTF. The CDR3 DNA follows: TGCGCCAGCAGTTGGAGATCCGGGGCCAACGTCCTGACTTTC.

V is TRBV29-1 and J is TRBJ2-7; 10 nucleotides agree with TRBD2. The germline V gene has CDR1 SQVTM and CDR2 ANQGSEA. Trimming removed 7 bases from V and 6 bases from J; junction bases left unmatched: 9. CDR3 length equals 13 residues. The CDR3, as DNA: TGCAGCGCTGTCCTAGCGGGAGATCTCGAGCAGTACTTC. Translating it yields CSAVLAGDLEQYF.

This chain links TRBV7-8 with TRBJ1-3; no definite D call. The germline gives CDR1 SGHVS, CDR2 FQNEAQ. The ends were cut back, 2 bases at V and 14 bases at J, with 13 bases in the middle. The CDR3 has 12 amino acids. CDR3: CASSLPGRPVYF. DNA for the CDR3: TGTGCCAGCAGCTTACCGGGCCGCCCAGTATATTTT.

This clonotype was counted only a few times. The J gene is TRBJ1-4, the V gene TRBV20-1; D may be TRBD1 (5 bases). CDR3 size: 15 residues. V dropped 6 bases and J dropped 1 base, with 15 bases sitting between them. The germline V gene has CDR1 DFQATT and CDR2 SNEGSKA (reference sequence). CDR3 region: CSAVEGLGTNEKLFF. Here the CDR3 DNA reads TGCAGTGCGGTGGAGGGGCTGGGAACTAATGAAAAACTGTTTTTT.

V usage is TRBV6-5 and J usage is TRBJ2-7; D unresolved. CDR1 MNHEY and CDR2 SVGAGI come from the germline V gene. V was pared by 2 bases and J by 3 bases, with 11 bases between. CDR3 size: 14 residues. The CDR3 sequence: CASSYVGSNYEQYF. The CDR3 DNA sequence: TGTGCCAGCAGTTACGTCGGCAGTAACTACGAGCAGTACTTC.

The chain couples TRBV10-3 to TRBJ1-2; no clear D. V was clipped by 6 bases and J by 0 bases, with 11 bases between them. The CDR3 is 14 amino acids. CDR1 is ENHRY, CDR2 SYGVKD, per germline. For the CDR3, the DNA is TGTGCCATCAGGGCCCCCACTACTAACTATGGCTACACCTTC. It specifies CAIRAPTTNYGYTF.

This clonotype has ten or more counts. The V call is TRBV15, the J call TRBJ1-2; no reliable D call. The CDR3 length is 14 residues. From germline, CDR1 is LNHNV and CDR2 YYDKDF (reference sequence). Trimming left V 1 base short and J 7 bases short, with 13 bases between. The CDR3 loop is CATSRGAASGGYTF. In DNA form, the CDR3 reads TGTGCCACCAGCAGAGGTGCGGCTTCGGGTGGCTACACCTTC. Looking up the rest from reference TRBV15 and TRBJ1-2 gives the full variable domain: DAMVIQNPRYQVTQFGKPVTLSCSQTLNHNVMYWYQQKSSQAPKLLFHYYDKDFNNEADTPDNFQSRRPNTSFCFLDIRSPGLGDTAMYLCATSRGAASGGYTFGSGTRLTVV.

J is TRBJ1-6 and V is TRBV7-2; D is ambiguous. CDR1 is SGHTA and CDR2 is FQGNSA in the germline V gene. The CDR3 loop spans 15 amino acids. Trimming shortened V by 1 base and J by 9 bases, and 13 bases separated the two germline ends. The CDR3 nucleotides are TGTGCCAGCAGCTTAGTGGCCCCCGGTGTTTCACCCCTCCACTTT. This sequence encodes CASSLVAPGVSPLHF. Using reference TRBV7-2 and TRBJ1-6 for the parts outside the CDR3, the full variable domain is GAGVSQSPSNKVTEKGKDVELRCDPISGHTALYWYRQSLGQGLEFLIYFQGNSAPDKSGLPSDRFSAERTGGSVSTLTIQRTQQEDSAVYLCASSLVAPGVSPLHFGNGTRLTVT.

This clonotype was observed at least ten times. The rearrangement links TRBV29-1 to TRBJ1-1; D unclear. Trimming shortened V by 4 bases and J by 7 bases, and 10 bases separated the two germline ends. The CDR3 is 11 residues long. Germline V gene lookup returns CDR1 SQVTM and CDR2 ANQGSEA. Here the CDR3 reads CSVVSLVEAFF. CDR3 coding DNA: TGCAGCGTTGTTTCGCTAGTTGAAGCTTTCTTT.

This clonotype came up many times. The rearrangement uses TRBV2 and TRBJ1-1, with D maybe TRBD1 (6 bases). Germline V gene sequence: CDR1 SNHLY, CDR2 FYNNEI. Trimming removed 7 bases from V and 1 base from J, with 10 bases in between. This CDR3 contains 13 residues. CDR3: CASTNRENTEAFF. CDR3 DNA: TGTGCCAGCACAAACAGGGAGAACACTGAAGCTTTCTTT.

The V and J genes are TRBV6-5 and TRBJ2-7; TRBD1 or TRBD2 may be the D gene (5 bases each). This CDR3 comprises 15 residues. Trimming pared 6 bases from V and 2 bases from J, leaving 17 bases between. CDR1 and CDR2 from the germline V gene are MNHEY and SVGAGI. CDR3 DNA: TGTGCCAGCAGGCCGCAGGGACGGTTCCCCTACGAGCAGTACTTC. The encoded protein is CASRPQGRFPYEQYF.

This clonotype was counted many times. The chain carries TRBV15 and TRBJ1-2; D gene uncertain. This CDR3 spans 13 amino acids. V dropped 2 bases and J dropped 2 bases, with 6 bases sitting between them. Germline V gives CDR1 LNHNV, CDR2 YYDKDF (reference sequence). CDR3 in DNA: TGTGCCACCAGCAGACAGACGAACTATGGCTACACCTTC. Translation gives CATSRQTNYGYTF. Using reference TRBV15 and TRBJ1-2 for the parts outside the CDR3, the full variable domain is DAMVIQNPRYQVTQFGKPVTLSCSQTLNHNVMYWYQQKSSQAPKLLFHYYDKDFNNEADTPDNFQSRRPNTSFCFLDIRSPGLGDTAMYLCATSRQTNYGYTFGSGTRLTVV.

The V gene is TRBV25-1, the J gene TRBJ1-4; D unclear. Germline CDR1 MGHDK, CDR2 SYGVNS. The germline V and J ends were trimmed by 2 bases and 7 bases, with 17 bases remaining between them. This CDR3 spans 16 amino acids. The CDR3 DNA reads TGTGCCAGCAGTGAAACGAACTGGGGTCGGCGTGAAAAACTGTTTTTT. It specifies CASSETNWGRREKLFF.

This clonotype came up many times. The genes are TRBV9 and TRBJ2-5, with D uncertain. V shed 3 bases and J shed 5 bases, with 20 bases lying between them. The germline CDR1 and CDR2 sequences are SGDLS and YYNGEE. This CDR3 is 16 amino acids long. The CDR3: CASSEQPGPSRETQYF. CDR3 DNA sequence: TGTGCCAGCAGCGAACAACCCGGACCGTCCAGGGAGACCCAGTACTTC.

The chain is built from TRBV7-2 and TRBJ1-2; D is ambiguous. CDR1 and CDR2 from the germline V gene are SGHTA and FQGNSA. Trimming left V 5 bases short and J 6 bases short, with 13 bases between. The CDR3 spans 13 residues. CDR3 in amino acids: CASSPAEGNGYTF. The CDR3 DNA reads TGTGCCAGCAGCCCGGCGGAGGGAAATGGCTACACCTTC.

The sample holds many counts of this clonotype. V is TRBV7-2 and J is TRBJ1-3; tentatively, D is TRBD1 (6 bases). Trimming took 3 bases from V and 0 from J, leaving 12 bases between them. The CDR3 is 16 residues long. Germline V gene data show CDR1 as SGHTA and CDR2 as FQGNSA. In DNA form, the CDR3 reads TGTGCCAGCAGCTTGGGACACCCTAGCTCTGGAAACACCATATATTTT. This codes for CASSLGHPSSGNTIYF.

This clonotype was seen many times. The chain employs TRBV12-3 or TRBV12-4 and TRBJ1-5, with a weak D call TRBD1 (6 bases). This CDR3 contains 14 residues. V was trimmed by 5 bases and J by 3 bases, leaving 11 bases between them. In DNA, the CDR3 is TGTGCCAGCAGTCCGGACAGAGACAATCAGCCCCAGCATTTT. This gives the protein CASSPDRDNQPQHF.

At least ten counts were recorded for this clonotype. V usage is TRBV7-2 and J usage is TRBJ2-7; possibly TRBD2 for D (5 bases). With 1 base removed from V and 3 bases from J, the gap between germline ends came to 13 bases. From germline, CDR1 is SGHTA and CDR2 FQGNSA. The CDR3 is 15 residues long. CDR3 bases: TGTGCCAGCAGCTTAGTTGAGGGATCTGGCTACGAGCAGTACTTC. The encoded protein is CASSLVEGSGYEQYF.

The J gene is TRBJ2-7, the V gene TRBV7-9, with 7 bases matching TRBD1. The CDR3 totals 14 residues. The ends lost 5 bases at V and 3 bases at J; junction bases unmatched: 7. Germline values: CDR1 SEHNR, CDR2 FQNEAQ (reference sequence). The CDR3 reads CASSLGTVGYEQYF. The CDR3 nucleotides read TGTGCCAGCAGCCTAGGGACAGTTGGCTACGAGCAGTACTTC.

Worth noting for this clonotype: A clone one base away is much larger, so this may be a read error. The gene calls are TRBV7-3 and TRBJ2-6, with D possibly TRBD2 on 7 matching bases. From germline, CDR1 is SGHTA and CDR2 FQGTGA. V was cut by 5 bases and J by 5 bases, with 16 bases left in between. The CDR3 is 16 amino acids. In nucleotides, the CDR3 is TGTGCCAGCAGCCCCAAGGGGGGGATGTGGGCCAACGTCCTGACTTTC. It specifies CASSPKGGMWANVLTF.